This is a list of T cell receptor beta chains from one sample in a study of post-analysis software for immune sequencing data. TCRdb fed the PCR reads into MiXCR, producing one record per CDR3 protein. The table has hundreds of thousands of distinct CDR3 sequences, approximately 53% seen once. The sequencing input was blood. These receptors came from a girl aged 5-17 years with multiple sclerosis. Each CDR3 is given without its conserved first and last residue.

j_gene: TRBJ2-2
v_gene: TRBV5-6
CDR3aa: ASSLRTGPGIGELF

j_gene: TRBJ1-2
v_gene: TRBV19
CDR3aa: ASHRAVSYGYT

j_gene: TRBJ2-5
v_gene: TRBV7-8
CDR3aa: ASSLVMEETQY

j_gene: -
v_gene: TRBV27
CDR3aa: ASSLRAPIETQY

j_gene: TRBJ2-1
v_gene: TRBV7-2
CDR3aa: ASSYWTSGGPNRMF

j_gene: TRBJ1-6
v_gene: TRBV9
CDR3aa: ASSAKGQGNSPLH

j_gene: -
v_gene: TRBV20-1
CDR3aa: RARDQGAYEQY

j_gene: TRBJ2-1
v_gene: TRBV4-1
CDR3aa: ASSQGGLASYNEQF

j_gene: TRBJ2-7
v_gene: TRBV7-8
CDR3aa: ASSFRYGLYEQY

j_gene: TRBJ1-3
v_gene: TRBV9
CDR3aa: ASSVDGNTIY

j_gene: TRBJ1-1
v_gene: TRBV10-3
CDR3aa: AISPGRVGNTEAF

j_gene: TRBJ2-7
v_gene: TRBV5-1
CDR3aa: ASSLVGETYEQY

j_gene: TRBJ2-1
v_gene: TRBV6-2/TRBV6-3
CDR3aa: ASRRTAEQF

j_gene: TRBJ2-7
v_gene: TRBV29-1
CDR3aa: SVGTASGNYEQY

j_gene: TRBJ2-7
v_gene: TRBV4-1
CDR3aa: ASSQFEGVRNYEQY

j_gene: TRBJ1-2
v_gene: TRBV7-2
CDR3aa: ASSSRAGTNYGYT

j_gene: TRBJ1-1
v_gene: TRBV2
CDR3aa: ASSGWVVRDMDTEAF

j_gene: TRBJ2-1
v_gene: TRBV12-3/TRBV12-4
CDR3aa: ASRLRDHPYNEQF

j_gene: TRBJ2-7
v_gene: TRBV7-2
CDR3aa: ASSTWAEGSYEQY

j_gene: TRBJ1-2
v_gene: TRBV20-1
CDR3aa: SASRQTALEGYT

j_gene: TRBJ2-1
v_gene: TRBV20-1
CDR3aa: SAPALSSYNEQF

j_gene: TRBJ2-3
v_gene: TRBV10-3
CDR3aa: AISRGQQVTDTQY

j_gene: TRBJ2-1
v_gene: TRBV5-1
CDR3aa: ASSFPGLEQF

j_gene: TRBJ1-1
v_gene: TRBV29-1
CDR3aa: SVARTEITEAF

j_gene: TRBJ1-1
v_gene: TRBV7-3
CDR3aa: ASSPPGANTEAF

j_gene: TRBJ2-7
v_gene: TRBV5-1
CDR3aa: ASSLEQGPETYEQY

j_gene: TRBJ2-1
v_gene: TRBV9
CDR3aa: ASSGSGRAYNEQF

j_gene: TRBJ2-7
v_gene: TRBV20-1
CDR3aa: SARTSGAVQQY

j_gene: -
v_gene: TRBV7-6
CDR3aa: ASSLQGGRNIQY

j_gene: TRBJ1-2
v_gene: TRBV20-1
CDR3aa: SARGIGYGYT

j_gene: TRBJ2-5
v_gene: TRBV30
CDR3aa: AWLDRATQY

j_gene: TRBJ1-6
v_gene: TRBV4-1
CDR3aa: ASSQEGVVDNSPLH

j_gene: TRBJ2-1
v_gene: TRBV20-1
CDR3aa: SARAPGTGPHYNEQF

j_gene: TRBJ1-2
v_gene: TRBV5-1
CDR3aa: ASSFSTGNYGYT

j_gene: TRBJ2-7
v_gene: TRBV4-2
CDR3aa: ASSRESGGRTYEQY

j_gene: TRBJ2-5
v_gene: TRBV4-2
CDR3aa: ASSQGAGRTNPETQY

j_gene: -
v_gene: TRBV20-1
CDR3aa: SASRSPGALTEQY

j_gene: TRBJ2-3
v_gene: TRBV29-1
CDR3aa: SVPGLAGGLRSTDTQY

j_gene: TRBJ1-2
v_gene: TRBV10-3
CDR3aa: AISTGAGGYT

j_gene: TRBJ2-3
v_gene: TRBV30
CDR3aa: AWSRLTTGSFGDTQY

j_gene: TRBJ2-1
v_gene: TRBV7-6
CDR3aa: ASNFLPAGAYNEQF

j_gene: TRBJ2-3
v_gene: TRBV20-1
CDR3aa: SARDGGREDTQY

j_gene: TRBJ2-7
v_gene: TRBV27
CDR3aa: ASRTGTGGRQY

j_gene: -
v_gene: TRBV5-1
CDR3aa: ASSRTVNYEQY

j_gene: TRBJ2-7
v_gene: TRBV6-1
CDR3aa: ASTFGEDRPLSEQY

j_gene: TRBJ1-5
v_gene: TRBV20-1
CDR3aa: SAAQGGFSNQPQH

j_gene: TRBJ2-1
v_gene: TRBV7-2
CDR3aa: ASSLRAGNEQF

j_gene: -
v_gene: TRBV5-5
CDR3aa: ASSPLAGAGETQY

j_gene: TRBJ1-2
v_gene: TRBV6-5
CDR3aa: ASSPGTYGYT

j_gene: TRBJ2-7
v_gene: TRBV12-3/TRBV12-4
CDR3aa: ASRPRQGSSYEQY

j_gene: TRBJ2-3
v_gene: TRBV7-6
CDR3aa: ASSLRLAGVESTDTQY